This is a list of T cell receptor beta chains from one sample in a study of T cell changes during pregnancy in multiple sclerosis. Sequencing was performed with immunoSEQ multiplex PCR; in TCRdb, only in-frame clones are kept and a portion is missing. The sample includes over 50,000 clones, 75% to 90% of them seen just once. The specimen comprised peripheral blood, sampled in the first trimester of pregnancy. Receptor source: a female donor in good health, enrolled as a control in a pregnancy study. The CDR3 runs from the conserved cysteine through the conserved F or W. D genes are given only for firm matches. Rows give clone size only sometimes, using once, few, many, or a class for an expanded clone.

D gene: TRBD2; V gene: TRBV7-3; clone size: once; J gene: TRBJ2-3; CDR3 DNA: TGTGCCAGCAGTACTTCTAGCGGGGGGGCGTATACGCAGTATTTT; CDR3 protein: CASSTSSGGAYTQYF
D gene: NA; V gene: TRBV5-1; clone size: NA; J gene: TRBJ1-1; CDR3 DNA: TGCGCCAGCAGCCACAGGGATCCGAACACTGAAGCTTTCTTT; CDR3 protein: CASSHRDPNTEAFF
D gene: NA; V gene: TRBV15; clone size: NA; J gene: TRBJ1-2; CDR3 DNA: TGTGCCACCAGCAGGGGAGGGGTGACTAACTATGGCTACACCTTC; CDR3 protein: CATSRGGVTNYGYTF
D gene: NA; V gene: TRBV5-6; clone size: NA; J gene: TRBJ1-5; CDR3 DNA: TGTGCCAGCAGCTTGAGGTATCTGGGGCTTAGCAATCAGCCCCAGCATTTT; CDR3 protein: CASSLRYLGLSNQPQHF
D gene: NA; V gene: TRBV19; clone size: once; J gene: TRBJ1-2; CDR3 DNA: TGTGCCAGTCGATGGGCAGGGAATGGCTACACCTTC; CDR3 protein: CASRWAGNGYTF
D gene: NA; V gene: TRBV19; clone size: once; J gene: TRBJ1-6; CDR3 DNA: TGTGCCAGTAGTTCCACAACAGGGATCCGTTCACCCCTCCACTTT; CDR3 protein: CASSSTTGIRSPLHF
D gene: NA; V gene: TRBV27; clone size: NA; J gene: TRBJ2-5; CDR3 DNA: TGTGCCAGCAGTTTAACAGCCGACCAAGAGACCCAGTACTTC; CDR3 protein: CASSLTADQETQYF
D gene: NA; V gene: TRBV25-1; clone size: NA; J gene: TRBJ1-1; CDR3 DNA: TGTGCCAGCAGTGTGGAGTCCTGGAACACTGAAGCTTTCTTT; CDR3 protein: CASSVESWNTEAFF
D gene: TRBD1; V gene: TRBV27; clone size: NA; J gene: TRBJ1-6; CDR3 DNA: TGTGCCACCGGGACAGGGATTTCACCCCTCCACTTT; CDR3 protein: CATGTGISPLHF
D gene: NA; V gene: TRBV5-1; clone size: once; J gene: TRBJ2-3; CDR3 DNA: TGCGCCAGCAGCCCGGTAGGGGTAGGTTCGACAGATACGCAGTATTTT; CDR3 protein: CASSPVGVGSTDTQYF
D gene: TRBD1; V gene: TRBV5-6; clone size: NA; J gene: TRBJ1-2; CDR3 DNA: TGTGCCAGCAGCCGACAGGGGGGCCGCGGTGGCTACACCTTC; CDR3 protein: CASSRQGGRGGYTF
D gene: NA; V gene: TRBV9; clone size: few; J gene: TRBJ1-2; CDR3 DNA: TGTGCCAGCAGCGCCGAGCAGGCTGTAGACTATGGCTACACCTTC; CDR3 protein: CASSAEQAVDYGYTF
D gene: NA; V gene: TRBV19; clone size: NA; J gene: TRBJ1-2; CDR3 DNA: TGTGCCAGTAGTATTGGACACCTAAAGGAGGGCTACACCTTC; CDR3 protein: CASSIGHLKEGYTF
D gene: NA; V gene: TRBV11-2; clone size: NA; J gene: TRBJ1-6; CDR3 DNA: TGTGCCAGCAGCTCTGGCGGATCAGAAGGTTCACCCCTCCACTTT; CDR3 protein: CASSSGGSEGSPLHF
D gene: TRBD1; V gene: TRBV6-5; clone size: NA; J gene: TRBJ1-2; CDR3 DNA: TGTGCCAGCTCGAGTGGGACAGGGAGTTTCGGCTACACCTTC; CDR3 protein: CASSSGTGSFGYTF
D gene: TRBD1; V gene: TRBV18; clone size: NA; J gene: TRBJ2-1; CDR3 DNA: TGCATACGCCAGGGACAGGGGACCCACAATGAGCAGTTCTTC; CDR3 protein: CIRQGQGTHNEQFF
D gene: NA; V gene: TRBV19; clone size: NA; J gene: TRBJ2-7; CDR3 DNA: TGTGCCAGTAGTATCCCCCAGAGGACAGAACTCTACGAGCAGTACTTC; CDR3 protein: CASSIPQRTELYEQYF
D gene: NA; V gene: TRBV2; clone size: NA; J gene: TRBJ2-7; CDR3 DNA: TGTGCCAGCAGTGAACTCGGGGATTCCTACGAGCAGTACTTC; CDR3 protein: CASSELGDSYEQYF
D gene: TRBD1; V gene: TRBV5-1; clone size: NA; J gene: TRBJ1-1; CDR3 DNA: TGCGCCAGCAGCTTGTGGTTTTTAACCTATGACAGGGAGACTGAAGCTTTCTTT; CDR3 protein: CASSLWFLTYDRETEAFF
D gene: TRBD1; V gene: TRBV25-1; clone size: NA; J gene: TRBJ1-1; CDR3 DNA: TGTGCCAGCATGGGACAGGGAGTAGAAGCTTTCTTT; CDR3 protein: CASMGQGVEAFF
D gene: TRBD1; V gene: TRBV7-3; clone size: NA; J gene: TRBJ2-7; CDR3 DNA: TGTGCCAGCAGCCTATCCGGGACAGGGAGCTCCTACGAGCAGTACTTC; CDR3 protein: CASSLSGTGSSYEQYF
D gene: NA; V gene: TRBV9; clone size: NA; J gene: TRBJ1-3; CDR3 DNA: TGTGCCAGCAGCGTAGCGGCTTACGGACTCTCTGGAAACACCATATATTTT; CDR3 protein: CASSVAAYGLSGNTIYF
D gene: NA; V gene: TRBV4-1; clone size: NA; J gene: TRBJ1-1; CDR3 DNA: TGCGCCAGCAGCCAAGCCCCAGGTTACGACACTGAAGCTTTCTTT; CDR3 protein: CASSQAPGYDTEAFF
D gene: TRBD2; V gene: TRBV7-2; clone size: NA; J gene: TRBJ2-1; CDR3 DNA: TGTGCCAGCAGCGTTCAAGCGGGACTAGCGGGGAATGAGCAGTTCTTC; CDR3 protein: CASSVQAGLAGNEQFF
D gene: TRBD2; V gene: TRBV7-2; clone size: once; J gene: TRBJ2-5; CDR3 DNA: TGTGCCAGCAGTCCGACTAGCGGGGGGGCCCAAGAGACCCAGTACTTC; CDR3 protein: CASSPTSGGAQETQYF
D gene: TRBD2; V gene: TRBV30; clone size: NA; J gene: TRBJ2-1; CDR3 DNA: TGTGCCTGGTCTAGCGGGGATATGTCCTACAATGAGCAGTTCTTC; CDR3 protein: CAWSSGDMSYNEQFF
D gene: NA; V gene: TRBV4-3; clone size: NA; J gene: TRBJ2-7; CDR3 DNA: TGCGCCAGCAGCCGCCGGACAGTATCCTACGAGCAGTACTTC; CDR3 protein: CASSRRTVSYEQYF
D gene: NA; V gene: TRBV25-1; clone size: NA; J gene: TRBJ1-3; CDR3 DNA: TGTGCCAGCCTAGACGGACTCTCCCCTGGAAACACCATATATTTT; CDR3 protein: CASLDGLSPGNTIYF
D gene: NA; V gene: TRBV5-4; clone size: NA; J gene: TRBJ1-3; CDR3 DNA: TGTGCCAGCAGCTTGGTTCCCGGTAACTCTGGAAACACCATATATTTT; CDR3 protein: CASSLVPGNSGNTIYF
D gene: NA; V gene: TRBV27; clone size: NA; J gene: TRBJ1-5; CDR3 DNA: TGTGCCAGCAGTTTTCATTCTACGGTCGGCAATCAGCCCCAGCATTTT; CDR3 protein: CASSFHSTVGNQPQHF
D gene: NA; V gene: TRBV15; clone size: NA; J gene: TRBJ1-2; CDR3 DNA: TGTGCCACCAGCAGAGGCCCGCAGGGGAGTGGGAATGGCTACACCTTC; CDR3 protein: CATSRGPQGSGNGYTF
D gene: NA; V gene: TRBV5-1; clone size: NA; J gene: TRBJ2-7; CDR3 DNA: TGCGCCAGCAGCTTGGATGCAGGAACGGGGTACGAGCAGTACTTC; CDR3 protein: CASSLDAGTGYEQYF
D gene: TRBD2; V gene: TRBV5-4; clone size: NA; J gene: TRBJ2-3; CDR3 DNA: TGTGCCAGCAGCTCCCGGACTACTAGCGGAAACACAGATACGCAGTATTTT; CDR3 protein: CASSSRTTSGNTDTQYF
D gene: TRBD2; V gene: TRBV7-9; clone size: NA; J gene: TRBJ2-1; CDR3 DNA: TGTGCCAGCAGCTCAACTCCGGGACTAGCTTACAATGAGCAGTTCTTC; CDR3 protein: CASSSTPGLAYNEQFF